This T cell receptor beta chain was obtained from a study of response to subunit inactivated influenza vaccine. Comment on this clonotype: A read error may produce the germline difference seen at one junction end.

Germline V gene sequence: CDR1 SSHAT, CDR2 FNYEAQ (reference sequence). This CDR3 comprises 14 residues. TCRdb passed the RT-PCR reads through MiXCR, listing each CDR3 protein once. The sample holds about 520,000 distinct CDR3 sequences, 6.5% to 8% seen once. The clonotype was recovered from a man aged 50-75 years who received an inactivated influenza vaccine. The genes are TRBV7-7 and TRBJ2-5; D is tentatively TRBD1 or TRBD2 (6 bases each). This specimen was PBMCs from blood, taken approximately 25 months after vaccination. CDR3 DNA sequence: TGTGCTAGCAGCTTGAGGGGGGCCTTCGAGACCCAGTACTTC. This encodes CASSLRGAFETQYF.